The 27 T cell receptor beta chains given below trace back to one sample, sequenced in a study of graft-versus-host responses after intestinal transplantation. These receptors' targets are unknown. TCRdb's table, derived via immunoSEQ multiplex PCR, lists solely in-frame clones and lacks some. The sample contains about 50,000 clones, approximately 91% of which appear only once. The material sequenced was unstimulated CD4+ T cells sorted from spleen or lymph node cells, taken before transplant. The receptors derive from a human donor who was the organ donor for an intestinal transplant.

The V call is TRBV11-1, the J call TRBJ2-2; 8 nucleotides align to TRBD2. Germline V lookup: CDR1 SGHAT, CDR2 FQDESV (reference sequence). The CDR3 spans 16 residues. The junction had 7 bases not matched to a gene; V was cut back by 5 bases and J by 2 bases. This CDR3 reads CASSRTSGINTGELFF. The CDR3 nucleotides are TGTGCCAGCAGCCGTACTAGCGGCATCAACACCGGGGAGCTGTTTTTT.

This chain connects TRBV13 to TRBJ2-3; TRBD2 matches 9 bases. Germline trimming cut 0 bases from V and 0 bases from J; bases unmatched to any gene: 13. The germline CDR1 and CDR2 sequences are PRHDT and FYEKMQ (reference sequence). This CDR3 has 20 residues. The CDR3 loop is CASSLGGRGSGRISTDTQYF. CDR3 bases: TGTGCCAGCAGCTTAGGCGGGCGTGGTAGCGGGAGAATAAGCACAGATACGCAGTATTTT.

The genes are TRBV28 and TRBJ2-1, with D tentatively TRBD2 (5 bases). CDR1 is MDHEN and CDR2 is SYDVKM in the germline V gene. The CDR3 spans 15 residues. V lost 6 bases and J lost 6, with 18 bases in between. The CDR3 sequence is CASRVDLQAGNEQFF. For the CDR3, the DNA is TGTGCCAGCAGGGTGGACCTGCAGGCGGGCAATGAGCAGTTCTTC.

This rearrangement joins TRBV2 to TRBJ2-2; 8 bases map to TRBD2. Germline V gives CDR1 SNHLY, CDR2 FYNNEI. The CDR3 sequence is 14 residues long. The ends lost 6 bases at V and 1 base at J; junction bases unmatched: 1. CDR3 sequence reads: CASRLAENTGELFF. The CDR3 DNA reads as TGTGCCAGCAGACTAGCGGAGAACACCGGGGAGCTGTTTTTT.

This clone was detected only once. V usage is TRBV9 and J usage is TRBJ2-3; tentatively, D is TRBD1 (5 bases). The CDR3 is 14 residues long. Trimming stripped 0 bases from V and 0 bases from J, with 5 bases between. Germline lookup yields CDR1 SGDLS and CDR2 YYNGEE. CDR3 in DNA: TGTGCCAGCAGCGTAGAGGGGAGCACAGATACGCAGTATTTT. Translation gives CASSVEGSTDTQYF.

CDR3 in amino acids: CASSFASPNEQFF. CDR3 in DNA: TGTGCCAGCAGTTTCGCTAGCCCCAATGAGCAGTTCTTC. The J gene is TRBJ2-1, the V gene TRBV27; possibly TRBD2 for D (5 bases). V was shortened by 3 bases and J by 6 bases, with 9 bases between the two germline ends. Germline assignment: CDR1 MNHEY and CDR2 SMNVEV (reference sequence). This CDR3 spans 13 amino acids.

The chain employs TRBV5-1 and TRBJ2-3, with D tentatively TRBD2 (6 bases). With 4 bases removed from V and 7 bases from J, the gap between germline ends came to 10 bases. The CDR3 has 12 amino acids. From germline, CDR1 is SGHRS and CDR2 YFSETQ. The CDR3 is CASSPRDYTQYF. As DNA, the CDR3 is TGCGCCAGCAGCCCCCGGGACTATACGCAGTATTTT.

The chain recombines TRBV29-1 with TRBJ2-4, with D possibly TRBD2 on 7 matching bases. Trimming removed 1 base from V and 12 bases from J, with 19 bases in between. CDR1 is SQVTM, CDR2 ANQGSEA, per germline. CDR3 length: 14 amino acids. CDR3 sequence (DNA): TGCAGCGTTGAAGGGGAGGGGGGCGCGTCTACTCAGTACTTC. This translates into CSVEGEGGASTQYF. Complete variable domain (other parts from reference TRBV29-1 and TRBJ2-4): SAVISQKPSRDICQRGTSLTIQCQVDSQVTMMFWYRQQPGQSLTLIATANQGSEATYESGFVIDKFPISRPNLTFSTLTVSNMSPEDSSIYLCSVEGEGGASTQYFGAGTRLSVL.

The chain joins TRBV4-1 to TRBJ2-3, with 9 nucleotides matching TRBD2. The J segment lost 4 bases and the V segment lost 3 bases, leaving 11 bases of the junction unmatched. Germline V gene lookup returns CDR1 MGHRA and CDR2 YSYEKL. The CDR3 sequence is 17 residues long. This chain's CDR3 is CASSHYSSGRSADTQYF. The CDR3 bases are TGCGCCAGCAGCCATTATTCAAGCGGGAGGAGCGCAGATACGCAGTATTTT.

The CDR3 is CASSLRGFGANVLTF. As DNA, the CDR3 is TGTGCCAGCAGCTTACGGGGTTTTGGGGCCAACGTCCTGACTTTC. The V and J genes are TRBV7-8 and TRBJ2-6; tentative D call: TRBD2 (5 bases). Germline V lookup: CDR1 SGHVS, CDR2 FQNEAQ. Trimming left V 2 bases short and J 3 bases short, with 8 bases between. CDR3 length: 15 amino acids.

A note on this clone: Other DNA sequences in the same sample also yield this CDR3. CDR3 protein: CASSLRVGQGNSPLHF. CDR3 bases: TGTGCCAGCAGCTTAAGGGTGGGGCAGGGTAATTCACCCCTCCACTTT. This chain links TRBV7-2 with TRBJ1-6; TRBD1 might be the D (5 bases). Germline V gives CDR1 SGHTA, CDR2 FQGNSA. V lost 2 bases, J lost 6 bases, and 14 bases lay in between. The CDR3 consists of 16 residues.

This rearrangement joins TRBV7-9 to TRBJ1-4; no firm D call. The CDR3 has 16 amino acids. V gave up 1 base and J gave up 5 bases, with 14 bases separating them. Germline-derived CDR1 and CDR2 are SEHNR and FQNEAQ (reference sequence). CDR3 sequence: CASSLGLGSTNEKLFF. The CDR3, as DNA: TGTGCCAGCAGCTTAGGTTTGGGCAGTACAAATGAAAAACTGTTTTTT. The full variable domain, completed using reference TRBV7-9 and TRBJ1-4, is DTGVSQNPRHKITKRGQNVTFRCDPISEHNRLYWYRQTLGQGPEFLTYFQNEAQLEKSRLLSDRFSAERPKGSFSTLEIQRTEQGDSAMYLCASSLGLGSTNEKLFFGSGTQLSVL.

The rearrangement uses TRBV18 and TRBJ2-3; TRBD1 might be the D (6 bases). The germline V gene encodes CDR1 KGHSH and CDR2 LQKENI. This CDR3 is 15 amino acids long. V was clipped by 2 bases and J by 1 base, with 10 bases between them. This chain's CDR3 is CASSPRAGGTDTQYF. CDR3 sequence (DNA): TGTGCCAGCTCACCAAGGGCAGGGGGCACAGATACGCAGTATTTT.

The chain links TRBV6-1 to TRBJ2-5, with D possibly matching TRBD2 (5 bases). The V and J ends lost 6 bases and 5 bases respectively, with 16 bases between them. The CDR3 spans 14 residues. The germline CDR1 and CDR2 sequences are MNHNS and SASEGT. Written as DNA, the CDR3 is TGTGCCAGCAGCCAACCACCACTAGGGGAGACCCAGTACTTC. Protein: CASSQPPLGETQYF.

The chain is built from TRBV5-1 and TRBJ2-7; D remains unclear. The V end was cut by 3 bases, the J end by 6 bases, with 10 bases between. Germline V gene data show CDR1 as SGHRS and CDR2 as YFSETQ. The CDR3 spans 12 residues. The CDR3 DNA sequence: TGCGCCAGCAGCTCCCTGTGGGGCGAGCAGTACTTC. It codes for CASSSLWGEQYF.

The chain couples TRBV19 to TRBJ1-4; 7 nucleotides align to TRBD1. Germline CDR1 and CDR2: LNHDA and SQIVND (reference sequence). This CDR3 contains 16 residues. V lost 5 bases and J lost 2; bases outside the gene matches: 8. CDR3 in amino acids: CASSAPGGTTNEKLFF. The CDR3, as DNA: TGTGCCAGTAGTGCGCCAGGGGGGACTACTAATGAAAAACTGTTTTTT. The full variable domain, its missing parts supplied by reference TRBV19 and TRBJ1-4, is DGGITQSPKYLFRKEGQNVTLSCEQNLNHDAMYWYRQDPGQGLRLIYYSQIVNDFQKGDIAEGYSVSREKKESFPLTVTSAQKNPTAFYLCASSAPGGTTNEKLFFGSGTQLSVL.

The V call is TRBV5-4, the J call TRBJ2-3; 13 bases align to TRBD2. With V trimmed by 3 bases and J by 11 bases, 12 bases remained unmatched. CDR1 SGHNT and CDR2 YYREEE come from the germline V gene (reference sequence). This CDR3 is built from 16 residues. Here the CDR3 reads CASSSLTSGRASRQYF. In nucleotides, the CDR3 is TGTGCCAGCAGCTCACTAACTAGCGGGAGGGCCTCTCGGCAGTATTTT.

The chain combines TRBV7-2 with TRBJ1-2, with D maybe TRBD1 (5 bases). This CDR3 is built from 11 residues. Germline V lookup: CDR1 SGHTA, CDR2 FQGNSA. Trimming removed 4 bases from V and 7 bases from J, with 7 bases in between. CDR3 bases: TGTGCCAGCAGCTCAGGGTTTGGCTACACCTTC. It yields the protein CASSSGFGYTF.

This chain connects TRBV10-3 to TRBJ2-2; 15 bases map to TRBD2. The germline CDR1 and CDR2 sequences are ENHRY and SYGVKD. Unmatched junction bases numbered 5, after V lost 0 bases and J lost 3 bases. This CDR3 comprises 19 residues. This CDR3 is CAISESGLAGGLDTGELFF. CDR3 nucleotides: TGTGCCATCAGTGAGTCGGGACTAGCGGGAGGTTTGGACACCGGGGAGCTGTTTTTT.

The chain has TRBV2 and TRBJ1-6; tentatively, D is TRBD1 (5 bases). Germline CDR1 SNHLY, CDR2 FYNNEI. V was pared by 2 bases and J by 9 bases, with 11 bases between. The CDR3 has 14 residues. CDR3 sequence reads: CASSESGGGSPLHF. The CDR3 DNA sequence: TGTGCCAGCAGTGAATCGGGGGGTGGTTCACCCCTCCACTTT.

The chain employs TRBV9 and TRBJ2-7; 10 nucleotides agree with TRBD1. The germline V gene has CDR1 SGDLS and CDR2 YYNGEE. V shed 3 bases and J 3 bases; nucleotides not matched to a gene: 0. There are 13 residues in the CDR3. DNA for the CDR3: TGTGCCAGCAGCGGGACAGGGGGCTACGAGCAGTACTTC. Its translation: CASSGTGGYEQYF.

This clone was detected once. The gene calls are TRBV6-5 and TRBJ1-4; D is uncertain. Trimming took 7 bases from V and 5 from J, leaving 14 bases between them. This CDR3 contains 14 residues. Germline V CDR1 and CDR2: MNHEY, SVGAGI. CDR3 sequence: CASKGSNVNEKLFF. In DNA form, the CDR3 reads TGTGCCAGCAAGGGTAGCAACGTAAATGAAAAACTGTTTTTT.

The V and J genes are TRBV6-6 and TRBJ2-2; D ambiguous. The length of the CDR3 is 14 residues. Germline V gene data show CDR1 as MNHNY and CDR2 as SVGAGI (reference sequence). V shed 1 base and J shed 3 bases, with 6 bases lying between them. In DNA form, the CDR3 reads TGTGCCAGCAGTTACTTGGCGGACACCGGGGAGCTGTTTTTT. This codes for CASSYLADTGELFF.

V is TRBV7-4 and J is TRBJ2-7; 11 bases match TRBD2. Germline CDR1 SGHVT, CDR2 SQSDAQ. The CDR3 is made up of 17 amino acids. J lost 5 bases, V lost 1 base, and 10 bases had no gene match. The CDR3 DNA reads TGTGCCAGCAGCTTAGGACTAGCGGGGACCGCCCTCCACGAGCAGTACTTC. Its protein product is CASSLGLAGTALHEQYF. The full variable domain, completed using reference TRBV7-4 and TRBJ2-7, is GAGVSQSPRYKVAKRGRDVALRCDSISGHVTLYWYRQTLGQGSEVLTYSQSDAQRDKSGRPSGRFSAERPERSVSTLKIQRTEQGDSAVYLCASSLGLAGTALHEQYFGPGTRLTVT.

The genes are TRBV6-5 and TRBJ1-1; D is perhaps TRBD1 (5 bases). From germline, CDR1 is MNHEY and CDR2 SVGAGI. V gave up 4 bases and J gave up 0 bases, with 12 bases separating them. The CDR3 runs to 15 residues. CDR3 in amino acids: CASSLSWGLNTEAFF. The CDR3 bases are TGTGCCAGCAGTTTAAGTTGGGGCCTGAACACTGAAGCTTTCTTT.

The J gene is TRBJ2-7, the V gene TRBV4-2, with D possibly being TRBD1 or TRBD2 (5 bases each). V lost 3 bases, J lost 2 bases, and 17 bases lay in between. The CDR3 spans 16 residues. Germline lookup yields CDR1 LGHNA and CDR2 YNFKEQ. CDR3 DNA sequence: TGTGCCAGCAGCCACCCCTCGGGGCCAGTCCCCTACGAGCAGTACTTC. It codes for CASSHPSGPVPYEQYF.

The chain has TRBV7-3 and TRBJ2-1; D not resolved. Germline CDR1 reads SGHTA; CDR2 reads FQGTGA. The CDR3 runs to 13 residues. The V gene lost 5 bases and the J gene lost 6 bases, with 11 bases spanning the gap. In DNA, the CDR3 is TGTGCCAGCAGCCCCCCGAACGTCAATGAGCAGTTCTTC. Protein sequence: CASSPPNVNEQFF.